One sample yielded the 8 T cell receptor beta chains listed below, sequenced in a study of blood T cell repertoires in COVID-19. TCRdb's copy holds only in-frame clones and misses some; the assay was immunoSEQ multiplex PCR. The repertoire has roughly 61,000 clones, more than 80% of them found once; the top ten carry about 16%. Material for sequencing was peripheral blood. These receptors all come from a man older than 75 with acute or convalescent COVID-19.

This clone has only one observation. This chain joins TRBV7-2 and TRBJ2-2, with TRBD1 as a possible D gene (5 bases). Germline V gene data show CDR1 as SGHTA and CDR2 as FQGNSA. V was pared by 4 bases and J by 4 bases, with 13 bases between. The CDR3 has 15 residues. The CDR3 nucleotides are TGTGCCAGCAGCTCGCAGCCTAGGGGCACCGGGGAGCTGTTTTTT. It codes for CASSSQPRGTGELFF.

The J gene is TRBJ1-5, the V gene TRBV6-1; 8 nucleotides agree with TRBD1. CDR1 and CDR2 (germline): MNHNS, SASEGT. The junction had 7 bases not matched to a gene; V was cut back by 4 bases and J by 2 bases. CDR3 size: 16 residues. The CDR3 coding sequence is TGTGCCAGCAGTGCCGACGGACAGGGTGGCAATCAGCCCCAGCATTTT. Its translation is CASSADGQGGNQPQHF.

The chain joins TRBV5-1 to TRBJ2-1; 15 nucleotides line up with TRBD2. This CDR3 has 17 amino acids. The V gene end was trimmed by 3 bases and the J gene end by 1 base; junction bases not matched to a gene: 2. Germline V lookup: CDR1 SGHRS, CDR2 YFSETQ. CDR3 sequence: CASSWTSGGASYNEQFF. CDR3 nucleotide sequence: TGCGCCAGCAGCTGGACTAGCGGGGGGGCGTCCTACAATGAGCAGTTCTTC.

The V and J genes are TRBV5-4 and TRBJ2-5, with TRBD2 matching over 8 bases. The germline V gene encodes CDR1 SGHNT and CDR2 YYREEE (reference sequence). Unmatched junction bases numbered 12, after V lost 5 bases and J lost 3 bases. The CDR3 is made up of 16 amino acids. The CDR3 protein is CASRREGFLAEETQYF. The CDR3 coding sequence is TGTGCCAGCAGACGGGAGGGGTTCCTAGCGGAAGAGACCCAGTACTTC.

This clone was recorded a few times. The V gene is TRBV2, the J gene TRBJ1-5; perhaps TRBD1 as D (5 bases). This CDR3 has 15 residues. V lost 7 bases and J lost 1, with 14 bases in between. Germline CDR1 is SNHLY and CDR2 is FYNNEI. CDR3 sequence (DNA): TGTGCCAGCACCCCTGGGGCAGGAAGCAATCAGCCCCAGCATTTT. Translated, it gives CASTPGAGSNQPQHF.

This clone was counted once. The V call is TRBV7-9, the J call TRBJ2-7; 7 nucleotides agree with TRBD1. V lost 10 bases, J lost 0 bases, and 3 bases stayed unmatched. Looked up from germline, CDR1 is SEHNR and CDR2 is FQNEAQ (reference sequence). CDR3 length equals 12 residues. The CDR3 loop is CATGTVSYEQYF. The CDR3 DNA reads as TGTGCCACCGGGACAGTCTCCTACGAGCAGTACTTC.

CDR3 residues: CASSAAQAQETQYF. Written as DNA, the CDR3 is TGTGCCAGTAGTGCAGCACAGGCGCAAGAGACCCAGTACTTC. The chain carries TRBV19 and TRBJ2-5; possible D gene TRBD1, 5 bases. There are 14 residues in the CDR3. Per germline, CDR1 LNHDA and CDR2 SQIVND (reference sequence). V lost 5 bases, J lost 2 bases, and 12 bases lay in between. The complete variable domain, with remaining parts taken from reference TRBV19 and TRBJ2-5, reads DGGITQSPKYLFRKEGQNVTLSCEQNLNHDAMYWYRQDPGQGLRLIYYSQIVNDFQKGDIAEGYSVSREKKESFPLTVTSAQKNPTAFYLCASSAAQAQETQYFGPGTRLLVL.

This clone was recorded once. The chain couples TRBV21-1 to TRBJ2-2; TRBD1, as called in the table, went unchecked against the DNA. TRBV21-1 has pseudogene status. This CDR3 contains 15 residues. CDR3 sequence: CASSKARVMAGELFF. DNA for the CDR3: TGTGCCAGCAGCAAGGCCAGGGTTATGGCCGGGGAGCTGTTTTTT.